This T cell receptor (beta chain) stems from a study of neoadjuvant anti-PD-1 for oral cavity cancer. Study-wide findings and caveats: Each response group had just three patients in TCR analyses.

Blood libraries mostly used about 0.5 ug genomic DNA, six replicates each. Assay used: immunoSEQ multiplex PCR; TCRdb lists only in-frame clones, some missing. The profile shows 70,000 to 95,000 clones, approximately 80% of them singletons. Trimming shortened V by 6 bases and J by 5 bases, and 7 bases separated the two germline ends. The CDR3 extends over 11 amino acids. Germline loops: CDR1 MNHNS, CDR2 SASEGT. In regard to this clone: Its antigen is not identified.

Source: PBMCs, taken before nivolumab (anti-PD-1) treatment. The genes are TRBV6-1 and TRBJ1-1; D perhaps matches TRBD1 (6 bases). The sequence came from a person aged 35 to 85 with oral cavity squamous cell carcinoma. The CDR3 DNA reads as TGTGCCAGCAGGAGGGGGACTGAAGCTTTCTTT. Its translation is CASRRGTEAFF.